This is a list of T cell receptor beta chains from one sample in a study of molecular identifiers for immune sequencing clone quantification. TCRdb re-called the PCR reads with MiXCR, one entry per CDR3 protein. The sample has about 63,000 distinct CDR3 sequences; under 20% are singletons. Sequencing was done on a sample of naive CD8+ T cells from blood, with Jurkat cell RNA spiked in. Receptors were obtained from a human donor in good health. Some libraries in this study had Jurkat cell RNA spiked in. Both conserved end residues are part of each CDR3. A D gene is named only where the DNA matches it firmly. Clone sizes are given selectively: once, few, many, or a class where the clone is expanded.

d_call	v_call	clone_size	j_call	cdr3_aa	cdr3_nt
NA	TRBV20-1	many	TRBJ2-2	CSARDLPGTNTGELFF	TGCAGTGCTAGAGATCTGCCCGGGACGAACACCGGGGAGCTGTTTTTT
NA	TRBV20-1	many	TRBJ2-2	CSASLGSDTGELFF	TGCAGTGCTAGTCTTGGGTCCGACACCGGGGAGCTGTTTTTT
TRBD1	TRBV11-3	NA	TRBJ2-7	CASSSWTGTYEQYF	TGTGCCAGCAGCTCCTGGACAGGAACCTACGAGCAGTACTTC
NA	TRBV6-1	few	TRBJ2-2	CASSEALLADANTGELFF	TGTGCCAGCAGTGAAGCGCTTCTAGCTGATGCGAACACCGGGGAGCTGTTTTTT
NA	TRBV27	many	TRBJ2-3	CASSLLDAGGSTDTQYF	TGTGCCAGCAGTTTACTAGACGCCGGCGGCTCCACAGATACGCAGTATTTT
NA	TRBV19	many	TRBJ2-7	CASSMTASYEQYF	TGTGCCAGTAGTATGACAGCCTCCTACGAGCAGTACTTC
NA	TRBV28	many	TRBJ2-3	CASSLWEEDTQYF	TGTGCCAGCAGTTTATGGGAGGAGGATACGCAGTATTTT
NA	TRBV28	many	TRBJ1-1	CASSFAGGRNTGQAFF	TGTGCCAGCAGTTTTGCGGGCGGAAGGAACACTGGGCAAGCTTTCTTT
TRBD2	TRBV23-1	many	TRBJ2-4	CASSRGGFQAKNIQYF	TGCGCCAGCAGTCGGGGGGGGTTCCAGGCCAAAAACATTCAGTACTTC
TRBD2	TRBV7-2	NA	TRBJ2-2	CASTSGPYTGELFF	TGTGCCAGTACTAGCGGACCTTACACCGGGGAGCTGTTTTTT
TRBD2	TRBV11-2	NA	TRBJ2-7	CASSLGLAGYEQYF	TGTGCCAGCAGCTTAGGATTAGCGGGTTACGAGCAGTACTTC
NA	TRBV27	NA	TRBJ2-7	CACSLGPRDNHEQYF	TGTGCCTGCAGTTTAGGCCCCCGGGACAACCACGAGCAGTACTTC
TRBD2	TRBV7-9	many	TRBJ2-3	CASSLLASGNSDTQYF	TGTGCCAGCAGCTTATTGGCTAGCGGGAACTCAGATACGCAGTATTTT
NA	TRBV29-1	many	TRBJ2-7	CSVLLGVSYEQYF	TGCAGCGTTTTATTGGGGGTTTCCTACGAGCAGTACTTC
TRBD1	TRBV7-2	many	TRBJ2-7	CASSLVPGGDEQYF	TGTGCCAGCAGCTTAGTTCCAGGGGGCGACGAGCAGTACTTC
TRBD1	TRBV6-2/TRBV6-3	many	TRBJ1-4	CASSYRGLGEKLFF	TGTGCCAGCAGTTACAGGGGGCTCGGTGAAAAACTGTTTTTT
TRBD1	TRBV9	NA	TRBJ2-7	CASSVGDRDYEQYF	TGTGCCAGCAGCGTAGGGGACAGGGACTACGAGCAGTACTTC
TRBD2	TRBV24-1	NA	TRBJ2-2	CATSASGWLNTGELFF	TGTGCCACCAGTGCTAGCGGGTGGCTGAACACCGGGGAGCTGTTTTTT
TRBD2	TRBV7-8	many	TRBJ2-3	CASSLAGVGDTDTQYF	TGTGCCAGCAGTCTGGCGGGGGTTGGCGACACAGATACGCAGTATTTT
TRBD1	TRBV24-1	few	TRBJ1-1	CATSDSQGVTEAFF	TGTGCCACCAGTGATTCACAGGGGGTCACTGAAGCTTTCTTT
TRBD2	TRBV27	NA	TRBJ2-2	CASSWSSGREELFF	TGTGCCAGCAGTTGGTCTAGCGGCCGGGAGGAGCTGTTTTTT
TRBD1	TRBV7-9	many	TRBJ1-1	CASSLIGTATEAFF	TGTGCCAGCAGCTTAATCGGGACAGCTACTGAAGCTTTCTTT
NA	TRBV27	many	TRBJ2-2	CATYRVRGNTGELFF	TGTGCCACCTATAGGGTGCGGGGCAACACCGGGGAGCTGTTTTTT